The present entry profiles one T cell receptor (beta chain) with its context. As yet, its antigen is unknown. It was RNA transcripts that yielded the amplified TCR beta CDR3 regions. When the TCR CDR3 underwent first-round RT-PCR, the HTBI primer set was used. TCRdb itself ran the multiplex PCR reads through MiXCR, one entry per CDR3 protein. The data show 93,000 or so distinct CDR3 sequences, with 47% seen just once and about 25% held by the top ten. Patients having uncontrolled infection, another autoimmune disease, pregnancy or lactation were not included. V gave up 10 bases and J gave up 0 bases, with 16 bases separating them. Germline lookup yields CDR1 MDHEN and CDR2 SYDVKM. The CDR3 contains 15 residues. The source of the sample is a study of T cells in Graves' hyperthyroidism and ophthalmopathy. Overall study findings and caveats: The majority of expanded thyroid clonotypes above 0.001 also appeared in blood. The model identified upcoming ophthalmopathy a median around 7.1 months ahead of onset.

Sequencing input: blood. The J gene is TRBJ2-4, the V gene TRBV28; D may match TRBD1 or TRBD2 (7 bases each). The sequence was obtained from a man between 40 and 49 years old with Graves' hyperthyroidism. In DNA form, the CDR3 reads TGTGCCACCACAGGGGAGGGACTAGCCAAAAACATTCAGTACTTC. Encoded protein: CATTGEGLAKNIQYF.